Each of the 18 T cell receptor beta chains below was sequenced from the same sample in a study of T cell responses to AZD1222 COVID-19 vaccine. TCRdb's table, derived via immunoSEQ multiplex PCR, lists solely in-frame clones and lacks some. The sample has over 85,000 clones; roughly 90% are singletons. The sample was peripheral blood, taken 28 days after the second AZD1222 dose. Every receptor here comes from an adult who received the AZD1222 COVID-19 vaccine.

The chain carries TRBV6-6 and TRBJ2-5; D might be TRBD1 or TRBD2, each matching 5 bases. Between the trimmed V and J ends, which lost 7 bases and 1 base, there was a span of 16 bases. Germline loops: CDR1 MNHNY, CDR2 SVGAGI (reference sequence). The CDR3 loop spans 15 amino acids. The CDR3 DNA follows: TGTGCCAGCACCCGCGATCGGGGCCTCCAAGAGACCCAGTACTTC. This sequence encodes CASTRDRGLQETQYF.

The J gene is TRBJ1-1, the V gene TRBV28; 9 nucleotides align to TRBD1. The CDR3 spans 14 residues. J lost 5 bases, V lost 6 bases, and 7 bases had no gene match. Germline values: CDR1 MDHEN, CDR2 SYDVKM. CDR3 region: CASRQTGGWTEAFF. The CDR3 coding sequence is TGTGCCAGCAGACAGACAGGGGGTTGGACTGAAGCTTTCTTT. Using reference TRBV28 and TRBJ1-1 for the parts outside the CDR3, the full variable domain is DVKVTQSSRYLVKRTGEKVFLECVQDMDHENMFWYRQDPGLGLRLIYFSYDVKMKEKGDIPEGYSVSREKKERFSLILESASTNQTSMYLCASRQTGGWTEAFFGQGTRLTVV.

This sequence joins TRBV5-1 and TRBJ1-1; D remains ambiguous. CDR3 length: 14 amino acids. V was trimmed by 2 bases and J by 0 bases, leaving 8 bases between them. The germline CDR1 and CDR2 sequences are SGHRS and YFSETQ. CDR3 in DNA: TGCGCCAGCAGCTTCAGTCCCATGAACACTGAAGCTTTCTTT. This encodes CASSFSPMNTEAFF.

The chain employs TRBV28 and TRBJ1-1; tentatively, D is TRBD1 (5 bases). This CDR3 has 14 residues. Trimming removed 7 bases at V and 5 bases at J, with 17 bases between. In germline, CDR1 is MDHEN, CDR2 SYDVKM. CDR3 DNA: TGTGCCAGCAATCCCGCCCCAGGGTTGACTGAAGCTTTCTTT. It specifies CASNPAPGLTEAFF.

This chain links TRBV6-2 or TRBV6-3 with TRBJ1-2, with D tentatively TRBD1 (6 bases). Between the trimmed V and J ends, which lost 4 bases and 2 bases, there was a span of 8 bases. The CDR3 runs 13 residues. The V gene's germline CDR1 is MNHEY and CDR2 SVGEGT. Written as DNA, the CDR3 is TGTGCCAGCAGTTTAACAGGGAACTATGGCTACACCTTC. It translates to CASSLTGNYGYTF.

The chain carries TRBV4-1 and TRBJ2-1; TRBD2 might be the D (5 bases). Trimming stripped 0 bases from V and 7 bases from J, with 16 bases between. CDR1 and CDR2 from the germline V gene are MGHRA and YSYEKL. The length of the CDR3 is 16 residues. CDR3 sequence reads: CASSQDRFGETNEQFF. CDR3 nucleotides: TGCGCCAGCAGCCAAGATCGGTTTGGGGAGACGAATGAGCAGTTCTTC.

The rearrangement uses TRBV27 and TRBJ1-4; unclear D gene. Trimming removed 7 bases at V and 8 bases at J, with 14 bases between. The CDR3 length is 13 residues. Germline V gene lookup returns CDR1 MNHEY and CDR2 SMNVEV (reference sequence). The CDR3 sequence: CASTSDRREKLFF. DNA of the CDR3: TGTGCCAGCACATCGGACCGGCGGGAAAAACTGTTTTTT.

The chain has TRBV10-3 and TRBJ2-5; perhaps TRBD2 as D (5 bases). Germline CDR1 is ENHRY and CDR2 is SYGVKD. The CDR3 is made up of 14 amino acids. Trimming removed 0 bases at V and 2 bases at J, with 7 bases between. CDR3: CAISESTGQETQYF. In nucleotides, the CDR3 is TGTGCCATCAGTGAGTCAACGGGGCAAGAGACCCAGTACTTC.

V is TRBV7-9 and J is TRBJ1-1, with a possible D match to TRBD1 (6 bases). Germline V gene data show CDR1 as SEHNR and CDR2 as FQNEAQ (reference sequence). The CDR3 spans 14 residues. Deletions cut 1 base from V and 5 bases from J, with 11 bases between. CDR3 nucleotides: TGTGCCAGCAGCTTAGAGCGGGGGCTGACTGAAGCTTTCTTT. It translates to CASSLERGLTEAFF.

V usage is TRBV27 and J usage is TRBJ2-2; D perhaps matches TRBD1 (5 bases). The V gene's germline CDR1 is MNHEY and CDR2 SMNVEV (reference sequence). This CDR3 spans 15 amino acids. V shed 6 bases and J shed 6 bases, with 17 bases lying between them. CDR3 residues: CASSNSPRAPGELFF. The CDR3 DNA reads as TGTGCCAGCAGCAATTCACCCAGGGCTCCCGGGGAGCTGTTTTTT.

The rearrangement uses TRBV2 and TRBJ1-2, with 7 bases aligning to TRBD1. The V gene end was trimmed by 3 bases and the J gene end by 12 bases; junction bases not matched to a gene: 10. Germline assignment: CDR1 SNHLY and CDR2 FYNNEI. The CDR3 extends over 13 amino acids. This CDR3 reads CASSDLRTGDDTF. The CDR3 bases are TGTGCCAGCAGTGACTTAAGGACAGGCGATGACACCTTC. Using reference TRBV2 and TRBJ1-2 for the parts outside the CDR3, the full variable domain is EPEVTQTPSHQVTQMGQEVILRCVPISNHLYFYWYRQILGQKVEFLVSFYNNEISEKSEIFDDQFSVERPDGSNFTLKIRSTKLEDSAMYFCASSDLRTGDDTFGSGTRLTVV.

As concerns this clone: The junction shows a germline mismatch at one end, possibly a read error. The chain recombines TRBV9 with TRBJ2-6; D ambiguous. CDR1 and CDR2 (germline): SGDLS, YYNGEE. There are 14 residues in the CDR3. The chain's CDR3 is CASSVDSRANVLTF. Written as DNA, the CDR3 is TGTGCCAGCAGCGTAGACTCTCGGGCCAACGTCCTGACTTTC.

The V and J genes are TRBV13 and TRBJ1-2, with 7 positions matching TRBD1. The CDR3 is made up of 14 amino acids. V lost 1 base to trimming and J lost 6 bases; unmatched junction nucleotides: 5. Germline CDR1 and CDR2: PRHDT and FYEKMQ (reference sequence). CDR3 nucleotide sequence: TGTGCCAGCAGCTTAGACAGGGGAGGGGATGGCTACACCTTC. Translating it yields CASSLDRGGDGYTF.

The chain links TRBV10-3 to TRBJ2-1, with 13 positions matching TRBD2. CDR3 length: 17 residues. Germline CDR1 is ENHRY and CDR2 is SYGVKD. Unmatched junction bases numbered 9, after V lost 2 bases and J lost 8 bases. In DNA form, the CDR3 reads TGTGCCATCAGTGAGAGGACTAGCGGGGGAAAATTCCATGAGCAGTTCTTC. Translating it yields CAISERTSGGKFHEQFF.

The V and J genes are TRBV6-1 and TRBJ2-2, with 10 bases aligning to TRBD1. CDR1 and CDR2 (germline): MNHNS, SASEGT. The CDR3 sequence is 16 residues long. V trimming: 2 bases; J trimming: 4 bases; junction bases outside the gene matches: 4. The CDR3 DNA follows: TGTGCCAGCAGTGAATTCCGGACAGGGGGCACCGGGGAGCTGTTTTTT. Translation: CASSEFRTGGTGELFF.

This clone was observed a few times. This rearrangement joins TRBV6-5 to TRBJ1-3, with D hard to call. V was pared by 0 bases and J by 0 bases, with 6 bases between. The CDR3 is made up of 15 amino acids. Germline CDR1 MNHEY, CDR2 SVGAGI. CDR3 sequence (DNA): TGTGCCAGCAGTTACTCGATCCGCTCTGGAAACACCATATATTTT. Translation gives CASSYSIRSGNTIYF.

V gene TRBV6-2 or TRBV6-3 combines with J gene TRBJ1-5, with TRBD1 matching 7 bases. Trimming took 5 bases from V and 5 from J; bases not matched to a gene: 9. CDR3 length: 15 amino acids. Looked up from germline, CDR1 is MNHEY and CDR2 is SVGEGT. CDR3 DNA: TGTGCCAGCAGTATGATACAGGGGTCTCATCAGCCCCAGCATTTT. Its protein is CASSMIQGSHQPQHF.

This clone was counted once. The rearrangement uses TRBV5-4 and TRBJ2-3; 10 nucleotides match TRBD2. Germline V gene sequence: CDR1 SGHNT, CDR2 YYREEE (reference sequence). CDR3 length: 16 residues. J gave up 5 bases and V 0 bases, and 6 bases lay outside the gene matches. CDR3 residues: CASSLGGTSARDTQYF. The CDR3 coding sequence is TGTGCCAGCAGCTTGGGGGGGACTAGCGCGAGAGATACGCAGTATTTT.